This T cell receptor beta chain comes out of a study of control samples from healthy donors and cancer patients. Germline CDR1 LGHDT, CDR2 YNNKEL (reference sequence). V was cut by 6 bases and J by 4 bases, with 12 bases left in between. The CDR3 sequence is 13 residues long. Assay: immunoSEQ multiplex PCR; the TCRdb copy retains only in-frame clones and omits some. The sample consists of about 130,000 clones, around nine tenths of them appearing once. The V gene is TRBV3-1 (or the pseudogene TRBV3-2), the J gene TRBJ1-1, with D hard to call. Sequencing used blood. This sequence was found in a man aged 45-65 years in good health. The CDR3 nucleotides are TGTGCCAGCAGTTTCCGGCGGGCCACTGAAGCTTTCTTT. This gives the protein CASSFRRATEAFF.